Sequencing of this T cell receptor (beta chain) was carried out in a study of T cell responses to AZD1222 COVID-19 vaccine. Points from the study as a whole: Across spike, vaccine-associated CD4 TCRs were found, dominant at 160-218 and 743-854. Reports say nearly half of spike-specific TCRs go after unmutated variant regions.

The germline V gene has CDR1 SGHAT and CDR2 FQNNGV. V was clipped by 1 base and J by 7 bases, with 11 bases between them. The CDR3 length is 14 residues. Data came from immunoSEQ multiplex PCR; TCRdb stores just in-frame clones and leaves some out. The sample lists under 130,000 clones; roughly 91% were seen once. With regard to this clone: Antigen unknown.

Material: peripheral blood, obtained on day 0 of AZD1222 vaccination. V gene TRBV11-2 combines with J gene TRBJ1-5; D may be TRBD1 (5 bases). The sequence was obtained from an adult in good health. CDR3 loop: CASSLAGMGQPQHF. The CDR3 region has the DNA TGTGCCAGCAGCTTAGCAGGGATGGGGCAGCCCCAGCATTTT.